In its sample, the clone carrying this TCR beta chain was seen many times. This sample was included in a study of neurological immune-mediated disorders. TCRdb recomputed calls from the 5' RACE reads with MiXCR, one row per CDR3 protein. The sample shows 15,000 or so distinct CDR3 sequences, 20% to 25% of them seen only once. This sequence was found in a man aged 45-65 years in good health. The specimen was PBMCs.

CDR3 sequence: CASSPQGLSGEQYF. The CDR3 DNA is TGTGCCAGCAGCCCTCAGGGACTTTCAGGGGAGCAGTATTTT. The V call is TRBV7-2, the J call TRBJ2-3; D may be TRBD1 or TRBD2 (6 bases each). The CDR3 totals 14 residues. Germline CDR1 reads SGHTA; CDR2 reads FQGNSA. V was trimmed by 5 bases and J by 11 bases, leaving 20 bases between them.